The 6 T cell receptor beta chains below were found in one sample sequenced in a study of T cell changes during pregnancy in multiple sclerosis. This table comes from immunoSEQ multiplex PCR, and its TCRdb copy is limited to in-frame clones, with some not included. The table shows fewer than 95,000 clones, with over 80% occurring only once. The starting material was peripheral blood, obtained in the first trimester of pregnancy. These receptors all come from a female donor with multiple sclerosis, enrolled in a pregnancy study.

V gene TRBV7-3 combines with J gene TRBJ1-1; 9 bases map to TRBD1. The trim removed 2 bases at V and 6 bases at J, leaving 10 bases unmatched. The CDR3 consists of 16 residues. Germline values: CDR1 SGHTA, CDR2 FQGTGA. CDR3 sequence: CASSLGSGQGPPEAFF. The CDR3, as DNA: TGTGCCAGCAGCTTAGGTTCGGGACAGGGTCCCCCTGAAGCTTTCTTT. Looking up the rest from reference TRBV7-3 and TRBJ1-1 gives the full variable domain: GAGVSQTPSNKVTEKGKYVELRCDPISGHTALYWYRQSLGQGPEFLIYFQGTGAADDSGLPNDRFFAVRPEGSVSTLKIQRTERGDSAVYLCASSLGSGQGPPEAFFGQGTRLTVV.

The CDR3 bases are TGTGCCATCAGTGAGCCCCGACAGGGGGCTTTCGGGGAGCTGTTTTTT. This translates into CAISEPRQGAFGELFF. This rearrangement joins TRBV10-3 to TRBJ2-2, with 10 bases lining up with TRBD1. CDR3 length: 16 residues. Trimming cost V 2 bases and J 7 bases; bases outside gene matches: 7. Germline V lookup: CDR1 ENHRY, CDR2 SYGVKD.

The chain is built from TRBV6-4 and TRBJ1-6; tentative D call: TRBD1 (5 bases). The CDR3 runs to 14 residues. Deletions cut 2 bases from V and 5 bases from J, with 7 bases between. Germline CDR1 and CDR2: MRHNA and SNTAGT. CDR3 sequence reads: CASSDRGDNSPLHF. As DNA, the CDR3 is TGTGCCAGCAGTGACCGGGGGGATAATTCACCCCTCCACTTT.

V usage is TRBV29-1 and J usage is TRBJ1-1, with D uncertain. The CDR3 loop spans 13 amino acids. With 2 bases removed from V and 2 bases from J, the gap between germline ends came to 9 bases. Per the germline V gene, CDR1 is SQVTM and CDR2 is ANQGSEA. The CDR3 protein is CSVEFKLNTEAFF. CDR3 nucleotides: TGCAGCGTTGAATTTAAACTAAACACTGAAGCTTTCTTT.

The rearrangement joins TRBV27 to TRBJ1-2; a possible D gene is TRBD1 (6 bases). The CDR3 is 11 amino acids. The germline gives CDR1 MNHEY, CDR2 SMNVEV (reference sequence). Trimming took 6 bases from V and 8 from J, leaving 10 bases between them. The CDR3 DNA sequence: TGTGCCAGCAGGAACAGGGAAGGCTACACCTTC. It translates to CASRNREGYTF.

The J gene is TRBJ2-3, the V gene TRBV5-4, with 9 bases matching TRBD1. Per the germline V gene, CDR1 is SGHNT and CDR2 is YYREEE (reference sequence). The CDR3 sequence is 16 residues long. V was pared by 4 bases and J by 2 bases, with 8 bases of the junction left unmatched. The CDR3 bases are TGTGCCAGCAGCCCTCCGGGACAGGGCCTCACAGATACGCAGTATTTT. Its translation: CASSPPGQGLTDTQYF.